The T cell receptor beta chain described here comes from a study of shared clonotypes between healthy human individuals. Whole-study findings and limits: Clonotype sharing among donors was thought likely to change with sequencing depth. Tissue TCR repertoires likely differ from these blood-only repertoires.

This clone has a handful of counts. Its antigen is as yet unknown. Around 90 million PBMCs per unsorted sample were used for genomic DNA. Trimming left V 1 base short and J 3 bases short, with 13 bases between. Germline V lookup: CDR1 MGHRA, CDR2 YSYEKL. This CDR3 region has 15 residues. Only in-frame clones appear in the TCRdb table, and some are missing; sequencing was by immunoSEQ multiplex PCR. The table lists fewer than 600,000 clones, 60% to 85% of them singletons. The chain joins TRBV4-1 to TRBJ2-7; TRBD2 is a possible D gene (7 bases). Sequencing input: PBMCs. The sequence was obtained from a woman between 40 and 55 years old in good health. Some clones in this sample may be carry-over from other donors' samples. The CDR3 region is CASSQGRGAFYEQYF. Written as DNA, the CDR3 is TGCGCCAGCAGCCAAGGTCGGGGGGCGTTCTACGAGCAGTACTTC.